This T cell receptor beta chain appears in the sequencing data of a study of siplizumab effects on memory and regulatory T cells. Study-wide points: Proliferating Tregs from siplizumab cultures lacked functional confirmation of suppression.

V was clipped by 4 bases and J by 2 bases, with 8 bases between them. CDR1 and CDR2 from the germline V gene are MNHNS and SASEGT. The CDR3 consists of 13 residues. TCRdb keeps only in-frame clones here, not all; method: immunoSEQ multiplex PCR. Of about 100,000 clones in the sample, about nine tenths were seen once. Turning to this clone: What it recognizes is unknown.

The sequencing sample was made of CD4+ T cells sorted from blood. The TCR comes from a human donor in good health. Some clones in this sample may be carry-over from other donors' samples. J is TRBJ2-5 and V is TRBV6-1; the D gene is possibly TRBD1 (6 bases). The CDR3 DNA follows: TGTGCCAGCAGTGGGACAGAACAAGAGACCCAGTACTTC. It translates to CASSGTEQETQYF.